This is a list of T cell receptor beta chains from one sample in a study of early stage breast cancer tumors. TCRdb keeps only in-frame clones here, not all; method: immunoSEQ multiplex PCR. The sample shows under 75,000 clones, around 80% of them seen only once. Sequencing was done on a sample of blood. The source of these receptors is a person aged 25 to 40 with breast cancer. Each CDR3 is given with its conserved first and last residue. D genes are given only for firm matches. For some rows the clone size is stated as once, few or many, or as a class when expanded; others skip it.

TRBV29-1	TRBD2	TRBJ2-1	.	TGCAGCGTCCAGCGGGGCTCCTACAATGAGCAGTTCTTC	CSVQRGSYNEQFF
TRBV4-2	TRBD2	TRBJ2-5	.	TGTGCCAGCACTCCGGGACTAGCGGGAGGCCAAGAGACCCAGTACTTC	CASTPGLAGGQETQYF
TRBV30	.	TRBJ2-7	once	TGTGCCTGGAGTCAAGGGGGAGATCCCTACGAGCAGTACTTC	CAWSQGGDPYEQYF
TRBV6-1	TRBD1	TRBJ1-5	.	TGTGCCAGCAGTGAACTTGGCGGACAGGCCAGCAATCAGCCCCAGCATTTT	CASSELGGQASNQPQHF
TRBV30	TRBD2	TRBJ2-2	.	TGTGCCTGGAGTGTACCCAGCGGGAGAACCGGGGAGCTGTTTTTT	CAWSVPSGRTGELFF
TRBV7-9	.	TRBJ2-3	.	TGTGCCAGCAGCTTCCCCTCGCACACAGATACGCAGTATTTT	CASSFPSHTDTQYF
TRBV7-9	.	TRBJ1-3	.	TGTGCCAGCAGCTTTCCGAATAGGCTGGGAAACACCATATATTTT	CASSFPNRLGNTIYF
TRBV7-9	TRBD1	TRBJ1-2	once	TGTGCCAGCAGCTACCCGACAGGGTTCGATGGCTACACCTTC	CASSYPTGFDGYTF
TRBV7-8	.	TRBJ2-4	.	TGTGCCAGCAGCAGCGTAGCCAAAAACATTCAGTACTTC	CASSSVAKNIQYF
TRBV5-6	.	TRBJ2-3	.	TGTGCCAGCAGCTGGAGGTCGGCAGGGTCGGGAAGCGGGTATGGTACGCAGTATTTT	CASSWRSAGSGSGYGTQYF
TRBV5-1	.	TRBJ1-1	.	TGCGCCAGCAGCTTGCTTGCAGGCGCGAACACTGAAGCTTTCTTT	CASSLLAGANTEAFF
TRBV4-2	.	TRBJ2-7	.	TGTGCCAGCAGCCAAGACTCCGGTAGTCTCATCTACGAGCAGTACTTC	CASSQDSGSLIYEQYF